This note documents a single T cell receptor (beta chain) sequence. This record belongs to a study of cytomegalovirus exposure and HLA in healthy donors. The primer mix had 60 Vbeta and 13 Jbeta primers. Libraries were prepared by immunoSEQ multiplex PCR; TCRdb keeps only in-frame clonotypes and omits some of them. Of some 100,000 clones in the sample, 76% were seen once. V lost 2 bases and J 2 bases, leaving 12 bases between the germline ends. Germline V gene sequence: CDR1 MGHRA, CDR2 YSYEKL. The CDR3 is 15 residues long. The chain recombines TRBV4-1 with TRBJ1-1, with D possibly matching TRBD1 (6 bases). The sample was PBMCs. This TCR came from a woman in her fifties or sixties in good health and CMV-seropositive. Here the CDR3 DNA reads TGCGCCAGCAGCCAACCCGACAGGAAAAACACTGAAGCTTTCTTT. Translated: CASSQPDRKNTEAFF.